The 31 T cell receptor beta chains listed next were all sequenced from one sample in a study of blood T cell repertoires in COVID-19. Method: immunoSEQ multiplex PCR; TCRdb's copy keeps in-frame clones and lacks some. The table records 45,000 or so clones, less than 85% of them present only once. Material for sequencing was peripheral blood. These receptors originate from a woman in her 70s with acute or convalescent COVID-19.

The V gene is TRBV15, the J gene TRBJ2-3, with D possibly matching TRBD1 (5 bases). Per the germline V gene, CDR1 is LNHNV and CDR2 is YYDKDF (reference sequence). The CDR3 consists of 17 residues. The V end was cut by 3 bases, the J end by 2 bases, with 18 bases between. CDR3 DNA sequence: TGTGCCACCAGCAGGGGCGGTAGAATGGGGCTCACAGATACGCAGTATTTT. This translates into CATSRGGRMGLTDTQYF.

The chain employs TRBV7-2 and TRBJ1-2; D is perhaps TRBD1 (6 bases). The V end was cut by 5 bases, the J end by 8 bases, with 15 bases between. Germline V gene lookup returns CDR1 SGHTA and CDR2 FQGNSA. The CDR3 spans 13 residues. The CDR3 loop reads CASSQQTTGGYTF. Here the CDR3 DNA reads TGTGCCAGCAGCCAACAGACGACAGGAGGCTACACCTTC.

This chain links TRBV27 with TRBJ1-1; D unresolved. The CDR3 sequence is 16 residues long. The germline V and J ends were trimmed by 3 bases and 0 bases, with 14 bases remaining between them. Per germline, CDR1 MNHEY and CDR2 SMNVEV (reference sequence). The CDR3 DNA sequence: TGTGCCAGCAGTTTCTCGGGAACCTACCTGAACACTGAAGCTTTCTTT. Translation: CASSFSGTYLNTEAFF.

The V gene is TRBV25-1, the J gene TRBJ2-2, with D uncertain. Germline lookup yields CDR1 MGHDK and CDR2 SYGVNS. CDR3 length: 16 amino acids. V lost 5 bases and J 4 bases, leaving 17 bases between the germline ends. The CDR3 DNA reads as TGTGCCAGCAGTCCCCGGTCGGCCAGGCCCACCGGGGAGCTGTTTTTT. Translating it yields CASSPRSARPTGELFF. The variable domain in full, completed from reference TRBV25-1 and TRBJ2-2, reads EADIYQTPRYLVIGTGKKITLECSQTMGHDKMYWYQQDPGMELHLIHYSYGVNSTEKGDLSSESTVSRIRTEHFPLTLESARPSHTSQYLCASSPRSARPTGELFFGEGSRLTVL.

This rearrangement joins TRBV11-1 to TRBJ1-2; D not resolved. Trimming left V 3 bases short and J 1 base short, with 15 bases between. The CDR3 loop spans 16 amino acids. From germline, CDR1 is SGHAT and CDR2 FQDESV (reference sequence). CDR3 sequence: CASSFGRSDNNYGYTF. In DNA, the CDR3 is TGTGCCAGCAGCTTTGGCAGAAGTGATAATAACTATGGCTACACCTTC.

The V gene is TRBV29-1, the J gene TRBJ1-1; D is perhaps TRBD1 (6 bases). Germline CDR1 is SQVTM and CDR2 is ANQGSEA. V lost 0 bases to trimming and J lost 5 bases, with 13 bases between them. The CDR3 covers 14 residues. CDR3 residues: CSVEERRGATEAFF. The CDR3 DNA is TGCAGCGTTGAAGAGAGGCGGGGGGCGACTGAAGCTTTCTTT.

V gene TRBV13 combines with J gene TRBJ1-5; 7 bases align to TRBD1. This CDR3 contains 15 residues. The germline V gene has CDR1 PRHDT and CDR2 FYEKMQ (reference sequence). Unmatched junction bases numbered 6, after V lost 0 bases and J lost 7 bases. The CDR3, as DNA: TGTGCCAGCAGCTTAGGAGGGGGCGTGCGGCAGCCCCAGCATTTT. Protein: CASSLGGGVRQPQHF.

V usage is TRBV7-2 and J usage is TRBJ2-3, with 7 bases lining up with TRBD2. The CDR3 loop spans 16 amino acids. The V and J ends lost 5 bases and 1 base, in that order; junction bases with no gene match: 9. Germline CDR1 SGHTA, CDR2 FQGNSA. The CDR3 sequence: CASSASLAWGTDTQYF. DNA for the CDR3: TGTGCCAGCAGCGCCTCACTAGCGTGGGGCACAGATACGCAGTATTTT.

The DNA for the CDR3 is TGTGCCAGCAGCTTAGGGCTAGCGGGAGGACACAATGAGCAGTTCTTC. Translated, it gives CASSLGLAGGHNEQFF. V is TRBV7-2 and J is TRBJ2-1; 11 bases line up with TRBD2. The CDR3 loop spans 16 amino acids. V trimming: 1 base; J trimming: 5 bases; junction bases outside the gene matches: 4. Germline-derived CDR1 and CDR2 are SGHTA and FQGNSA.

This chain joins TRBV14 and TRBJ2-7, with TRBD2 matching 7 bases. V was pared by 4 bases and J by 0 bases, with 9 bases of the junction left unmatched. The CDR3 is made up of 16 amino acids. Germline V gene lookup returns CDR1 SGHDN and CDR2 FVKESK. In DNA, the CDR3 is TGTGCCAGCAGCCCCTTAAGCGGGACTCTCTCCTACGAGCAGTACTTC. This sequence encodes CASSPLSGTLSYEQYF. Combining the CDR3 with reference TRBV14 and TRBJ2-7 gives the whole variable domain EAGVTQFPSHSVIEKGQTVTLRCDPISGHDNLYWYRRVMGKEIKFLLHFVKESKQDESGMPNNRFLAERTGGTYSTLKVQPAELEDSGVYFCASSPLSGTLSYEQYFGPGTRLTVT.

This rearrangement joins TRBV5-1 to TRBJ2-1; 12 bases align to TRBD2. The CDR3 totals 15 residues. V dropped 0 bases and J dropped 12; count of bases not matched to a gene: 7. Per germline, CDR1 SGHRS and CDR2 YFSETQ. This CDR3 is CASSLALAGGVGQFF. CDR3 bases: TGCGCCAGCAGCTTGGCGCTAGCGGGAGGGGTGGGGCAGTTCTTC. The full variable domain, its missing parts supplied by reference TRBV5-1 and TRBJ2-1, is KAGVTQTPRYLIKTRGQQVTLSCSPISGHRSVSWYQQTPGQGLQFLFEYFSETQRNKGNFPGRFSGRQFSNSRSEMNVSTLELGDSALYLCASSLALAGGVGQFFGPGTRLTVL.

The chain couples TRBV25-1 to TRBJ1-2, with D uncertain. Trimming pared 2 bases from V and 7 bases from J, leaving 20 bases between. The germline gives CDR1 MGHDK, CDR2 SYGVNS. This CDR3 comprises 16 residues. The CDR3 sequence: CASSEGIGVVVGGYTF. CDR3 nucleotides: TGTGCCAGCAGTGAAGGAATAGGAGTGGTGGTTGGTGGCTACACCTTC.

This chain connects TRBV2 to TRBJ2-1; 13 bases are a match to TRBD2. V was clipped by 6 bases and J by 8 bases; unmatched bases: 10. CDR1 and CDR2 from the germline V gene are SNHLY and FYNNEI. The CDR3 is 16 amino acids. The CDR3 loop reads CASSPLAGGFGHEQFF. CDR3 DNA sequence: TGTGCCAGCAGCCCACTAGCGGGAGGGTTCGGGCATGAGCAGTTCTTC.

The CDR3 loop reads CASSPGTGGGEQFF. The CDR3 coding sequence is TGTGCCAGTAGTCCCGGGACAGGGGGGGGTGAGCAGTTCTTC. The chain couples TRBV19 to TRBJ2-1; TRBD1 matches 11 bases. This CDR3 has 14 residues. Trimming removed 5 bases from V and 9 bases from J; junction bases left unmatched: 6. Per germline, CDR1 LNHDA and CDR2 SQIVND (reference sequence).

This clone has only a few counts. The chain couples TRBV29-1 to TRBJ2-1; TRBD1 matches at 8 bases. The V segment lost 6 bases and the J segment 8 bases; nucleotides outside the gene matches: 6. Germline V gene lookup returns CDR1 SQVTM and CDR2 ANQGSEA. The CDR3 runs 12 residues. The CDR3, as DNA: TGCAGCGTGAGGGGACAGGTGGATGAGCAGTTCTTC. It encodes CSVRGQVDEQFF.

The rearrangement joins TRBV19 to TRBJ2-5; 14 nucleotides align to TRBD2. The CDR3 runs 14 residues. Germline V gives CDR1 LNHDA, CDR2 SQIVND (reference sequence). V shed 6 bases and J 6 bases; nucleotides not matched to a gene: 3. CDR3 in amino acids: CASSRTSGRKTQYF. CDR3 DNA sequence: TGTGCCAGTAGCCGGACTAGCGGGAGGAAGACCCAGTACTTC. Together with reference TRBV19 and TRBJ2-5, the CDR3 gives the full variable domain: DGGITQSPKYLFRKEGQNVTLSCEQNLNHDAMYWYRQDPGQGLRLIYYSQIVNDFQKGDIAEGYSVSREKKESFPLTVTSAQKNPTAFYLCASSRTSGRKTQYFGPGTRLLVL.

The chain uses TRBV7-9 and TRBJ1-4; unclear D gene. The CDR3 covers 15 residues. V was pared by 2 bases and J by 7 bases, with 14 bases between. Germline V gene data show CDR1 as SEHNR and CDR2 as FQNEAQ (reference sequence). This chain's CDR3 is CASSLLPGVGEKLFF. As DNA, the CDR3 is TGTGCCAGCAGCTTACTCCCCGGGGTTGGTGAAAAACTGTTTTTT.

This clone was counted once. The CDR3 loop reads CASSVVTSGSGSTDTQYF. DNA of the CDR3: TGTGCCAGCAGCGTAGTAACTAGCGGGAGCGGCAGCACAGATACGCAGTATTTT. The chain couples TRBV9 to TRBJ2-3, with TRBD2 identical over 11 bases. Germline values: CDR1 SGDLS, CDR2 YYNGEE. The length of the CDR3 is 18 residues. Unmatched junction bases numbered 6, after V lost 0 bases and J lost 0 bases.

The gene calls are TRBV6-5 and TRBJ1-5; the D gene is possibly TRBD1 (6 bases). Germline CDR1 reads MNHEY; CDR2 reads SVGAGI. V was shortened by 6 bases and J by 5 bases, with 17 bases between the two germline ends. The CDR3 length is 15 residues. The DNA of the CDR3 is TGTGCCAGCAGGACAGGCCCAAGAGGGGATCAGCCCCAGCATTTT. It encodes CASRTGPRGDQPQHF.

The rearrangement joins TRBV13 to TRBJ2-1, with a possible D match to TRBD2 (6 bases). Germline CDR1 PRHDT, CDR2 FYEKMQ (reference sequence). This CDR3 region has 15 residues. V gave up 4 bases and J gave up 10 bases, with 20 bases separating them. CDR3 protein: CASSSPGLRLEEQFF. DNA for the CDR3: TGTGCCAGCAGCTCCCCGGGACTGCGGTTGGAGGAGCAGTTCTTC.

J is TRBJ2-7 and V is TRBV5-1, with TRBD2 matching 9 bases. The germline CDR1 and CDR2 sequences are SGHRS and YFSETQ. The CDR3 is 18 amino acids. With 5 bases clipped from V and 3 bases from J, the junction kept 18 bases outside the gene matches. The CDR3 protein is CASSLPPGTSPSFYEQYF. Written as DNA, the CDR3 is TGCGCCAGCAGTTTACCACCCGGGACTAGCCCGAGCTTCTACGAGCAGTACTTC.

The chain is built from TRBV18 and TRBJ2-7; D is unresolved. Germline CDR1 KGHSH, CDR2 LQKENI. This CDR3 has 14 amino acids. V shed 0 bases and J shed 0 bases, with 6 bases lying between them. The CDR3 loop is CASSPPSVSYEQYF. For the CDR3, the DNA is TGTGCCAGCTCACCACCTAGTGTCTCCTACGAGCAGTACTTC. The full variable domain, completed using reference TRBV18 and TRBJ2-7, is NAGVMQNPRHLVRRRGQEARLRCSPMKGHSHVYWYRQLPEEGLKFMVYLQKENIIDESGMPKERFSAEFPKEGPSILRIQQVVRGDSAAYFCASSPPSVSYEQYFGPGTRLTVT.

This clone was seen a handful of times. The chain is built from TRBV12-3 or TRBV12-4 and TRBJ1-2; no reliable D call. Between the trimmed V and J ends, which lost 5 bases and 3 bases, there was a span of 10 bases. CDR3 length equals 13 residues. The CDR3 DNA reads TGTGCCAGCAGTCAGAGGGAAGACTATGGCTACACCTTC. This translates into CASSQREDYGYTF.

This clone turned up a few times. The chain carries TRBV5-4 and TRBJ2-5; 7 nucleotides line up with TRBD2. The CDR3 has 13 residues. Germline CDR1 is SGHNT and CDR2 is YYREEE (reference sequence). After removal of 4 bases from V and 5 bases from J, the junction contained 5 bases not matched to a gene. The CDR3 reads CASSQYSGETQYF. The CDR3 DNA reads TGTGCCAGCAGCCAATATAGCGGGGAGACCCAGTACTTC. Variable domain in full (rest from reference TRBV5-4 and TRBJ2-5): ETGVTQSPTHLIKTRGQQVTLRCSSQSGHNTVSWYQQALGQGPQFIFQYYREEENGRGNFPPRFSGLQFPNYSSELNVNALELDDSALYLCASSQYSGETQYFGPGTRLLVL.

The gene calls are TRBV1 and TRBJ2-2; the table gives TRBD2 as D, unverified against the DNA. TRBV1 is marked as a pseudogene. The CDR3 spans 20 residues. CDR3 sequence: CTSSQATSGSYLLNTGELFF. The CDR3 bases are TGCACCAGCAGCCAAGCTACTAGCGGGAGTTACCTTTTAAACACCGGGGAGCTGTTTTTT.

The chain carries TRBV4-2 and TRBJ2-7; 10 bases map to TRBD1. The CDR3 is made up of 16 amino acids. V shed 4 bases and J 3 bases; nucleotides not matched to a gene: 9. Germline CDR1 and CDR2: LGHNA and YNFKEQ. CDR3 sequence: CASSLQTGTGDYEQYF. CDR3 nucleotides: TGTGCCAGCAGCCTTCAAACCGGGACAGGGGACTACGAGCAGTACTTC.

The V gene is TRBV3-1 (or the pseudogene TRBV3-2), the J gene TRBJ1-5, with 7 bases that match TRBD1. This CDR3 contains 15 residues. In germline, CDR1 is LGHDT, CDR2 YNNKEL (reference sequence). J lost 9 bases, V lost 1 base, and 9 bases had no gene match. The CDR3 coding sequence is TGTGCCAGCAGCCAAGCCCAGACAGGGAGAGGGCCCCAGCATTTT. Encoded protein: CASSQAQTGRGPQHF.

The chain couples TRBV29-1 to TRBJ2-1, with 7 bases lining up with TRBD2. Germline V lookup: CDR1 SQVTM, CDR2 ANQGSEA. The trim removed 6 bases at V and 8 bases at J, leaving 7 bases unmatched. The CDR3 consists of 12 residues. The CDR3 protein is CSVSRTSDEQFF. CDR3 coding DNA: TGCAGCGTCAGTCGGACTAGTGATGAGCAGTTCTTC.

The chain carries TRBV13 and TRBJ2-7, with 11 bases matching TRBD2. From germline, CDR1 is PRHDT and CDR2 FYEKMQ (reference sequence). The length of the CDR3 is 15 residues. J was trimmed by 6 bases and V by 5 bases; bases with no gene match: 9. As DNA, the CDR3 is TGTGCCAGCAGCGCCGCTAGCGGGAGGTTTGTCGAGCAGTACTTC. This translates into CASSAASGRFVEQYF.

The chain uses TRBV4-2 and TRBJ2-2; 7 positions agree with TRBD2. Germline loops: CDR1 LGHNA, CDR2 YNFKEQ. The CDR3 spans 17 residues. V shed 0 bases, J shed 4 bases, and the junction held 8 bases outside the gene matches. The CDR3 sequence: CASSQDWAGDGTGELFF. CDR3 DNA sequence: TGTGCCAGCAGCCAAGATTGGGCGGGAGACGGCACCGGGGAGCTGTTTTTT.

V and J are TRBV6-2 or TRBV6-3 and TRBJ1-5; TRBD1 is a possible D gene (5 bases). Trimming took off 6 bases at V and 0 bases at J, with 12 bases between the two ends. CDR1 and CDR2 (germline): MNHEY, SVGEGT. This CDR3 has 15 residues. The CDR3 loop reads CASSPDGHSNQPQHF. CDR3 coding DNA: TGTGCCAGCAGCCCCGACGGACATAGCAATCAGCCCCAGCATTTT.